This TCR beta chain is drawn from a study of shared T cell receptors in the human thymus. The table came from immunoSEQ multiplex PCR; TCRdb's copy has only in-frame clones and leaves some out. Among some 640,000 clones listed, 70% to 90% were seen once. Germline loops: CDR1 LGHNA, CDR2 YSLEER. V was shortened by 4 bases and J by 5 bases, with 19 bases between the two germline ends. The CDR3 length is 16 residues. The same data also contributed to another study, on human thymus T cells. That work adds: Related research reported highly overlapping thymic repertoires among unrelated individuals.

The chain joins TRBV4-3 to TRBJ2-3; the D is unclear. The TCR sequence derives from a boy less than two years old with a congenital heart defect. Sequenced sample: thymocytes. The CDR3, as DNA: TGCGCCAGCAGCCTTACGGGTTTAGTTGGTATAGATACGCAGTATTTT. The encoded protein is CASSLTGLVGIDTQYF.